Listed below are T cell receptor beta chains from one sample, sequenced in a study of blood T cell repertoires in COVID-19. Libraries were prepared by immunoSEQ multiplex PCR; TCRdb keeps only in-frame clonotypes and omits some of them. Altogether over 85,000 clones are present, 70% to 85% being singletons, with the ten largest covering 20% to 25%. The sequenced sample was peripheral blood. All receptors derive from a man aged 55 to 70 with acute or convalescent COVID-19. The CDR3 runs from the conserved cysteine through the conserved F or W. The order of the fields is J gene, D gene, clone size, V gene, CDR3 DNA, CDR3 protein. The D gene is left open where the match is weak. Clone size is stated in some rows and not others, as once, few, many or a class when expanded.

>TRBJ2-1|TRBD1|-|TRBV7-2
TGTGCCAGCAGCGGCAGGGGGGAGCAGTTCTTC
CASSGRGEQFF
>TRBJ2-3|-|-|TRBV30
TGTGCCTGGGCTGGGGCCGGTGGGCCGCAGTATTTT
CAWAGAGGPQYF
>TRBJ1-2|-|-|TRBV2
TGTGCCAGCAGTGGACAGGCGGATGGCTACACCTTC
CASSGQADGYTF
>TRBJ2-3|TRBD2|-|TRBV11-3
TGTGCCAGCAGCCGCGGGGGGGGCCAGAGGGATACGCAGTATTTT
CASSRGGGQRDTQYF
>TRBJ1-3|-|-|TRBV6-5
TGTGCCAGCGTCGGGAGGGGAAACACCATATATTTT
CASVGRGNTIYF
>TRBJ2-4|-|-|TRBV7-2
TGTGCCAGCAGCCCCGGGACTGGGGGAAACATTCAGTACTTC
CASSPGTGGNIQYF
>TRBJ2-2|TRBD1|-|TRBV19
TGTGCCAGTAGTAAGGGACAGGTGAACACCGGGGAGCTGTTTTTT
CASSKGQVNTGELFF
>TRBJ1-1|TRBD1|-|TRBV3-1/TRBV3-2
TGTGCCAGCAACTACAGGGGGGTGAACACTGAAGCTTTCTTT
CASNYRGVNTEAFF
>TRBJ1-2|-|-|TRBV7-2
TGTGCCAGCAGCTTAGTAGCATCGAGGGGCTACACCTTC
CASSLVASRGYTF
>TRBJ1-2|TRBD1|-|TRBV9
TGTGCCAGCAGCGCTCGGGACAGCTATGGCTACACCTTC
CASSARDSYGYTF
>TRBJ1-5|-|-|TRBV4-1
TGCGCCAGCAGCCAAACTTCGGGGGGCCGTGCAAATCAGCCCCAGCATTTT
CASSQTSGGRANQPQHF
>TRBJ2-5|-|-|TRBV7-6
TGTGCCAGCAGCAACCCAGACAGGTGGGAGACCCAGTACTTC
CASSNPDRWETQYF
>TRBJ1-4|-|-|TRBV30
TGTGCCTGGAGTATCGCCCGGGGTACGGAAGAAAAACTGTTTTTT
CAWSIARGTEEKLFF
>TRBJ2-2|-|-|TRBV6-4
TGTGCCAGCAGTGAGAGGAGCGGGACAAGCACCGGGGAGCTGTTTTTT
CASSERSGTSTGELFF
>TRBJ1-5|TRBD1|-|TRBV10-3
TGTGCCATCAGTGAGTCGCAGGGGGCCGGGCAGCCCCAGCATTTT
CAISESQGAGQPQHF
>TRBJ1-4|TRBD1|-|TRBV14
TGTGCCAGCAGCCAAGCGTCCGGGACAGCGAATGAAAAACTGTTTTTT
CASSQASGTANEKLFF
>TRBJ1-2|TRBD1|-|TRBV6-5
TGTGCCAGCAGTCCTACGACAGGGAAGGCCACCTTC
CASSPTTGKATF
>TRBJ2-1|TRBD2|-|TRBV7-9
TGTGCCAGCAGAGGCGGGGGATCCTACAATGAGCAGTTCTTC
CASRGGGSYNEQFF
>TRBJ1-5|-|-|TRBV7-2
TGTGCCAGCAGCCCGGACAGTGCCATGAATCAGCCCCAGCATTTT
CASSPDSAMNQPQHF
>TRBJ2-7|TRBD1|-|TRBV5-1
TGCGCCAGCAGCTTGTATGACAGGGACTACGAGCAGTACTTC
CASSLYDRDYEQYF
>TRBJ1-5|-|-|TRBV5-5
TGTGCCAGCAGCCCACTGGGCGGGGATCAGCCCCAGCATTTT
CASSPLGGDQPQHF
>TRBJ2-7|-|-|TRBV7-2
TGTGCCAGCAGCTTAGTAAGCGGCGAGCAGTACTTC
CASSLVSGEQYF
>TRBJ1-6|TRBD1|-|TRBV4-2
TGTGCCAGCAGCCAAGAGCGTTTTAACAAAGACAGGGGCCGTTCACCCCTCCACTTT
CASSQERFNKDRGRSPLHF
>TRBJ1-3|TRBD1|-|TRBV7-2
TGTGCCAGCAGCTTAGTCTCTACAGGGGCGGGCGGAAACACCATATATTTT
CASSLVSTGAGGNTIYF
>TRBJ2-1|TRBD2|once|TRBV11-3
TGTGCCAGCAGCTTAGTAGGGGCGGGGGGATACAATGAGCAGTTCTTC
CASSLVGAGGYNEQFF
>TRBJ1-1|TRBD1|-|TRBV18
TGTGCCAGCTCACCCAGACAGGGCCCAGAGACTGAAGCTTTCTTT
CASSPRQGPETEAFF
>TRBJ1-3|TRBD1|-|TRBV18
TGTGCCAGCTCACCTAACAGACAGGGTGTTGGAAACACCATATATTTT
CASSPNRQGVGNTIYF
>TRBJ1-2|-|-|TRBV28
TGTGCCAGCAGTCTCGAGACTTCTAACTATGGCTACACCTTC
CASSLETSNYGYTF
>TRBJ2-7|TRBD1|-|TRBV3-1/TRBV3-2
TGTGCCAGCAGCCAGACAGGGCCCTACGAGCAGTACTTC
CASSQTGPYEQYF
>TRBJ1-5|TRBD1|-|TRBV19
TGTGCCAGTAGCCCCCGGGACAGGGGAAGCAATCAGCCCCAGCATTTT
CASSPRDRGSNQPQHF
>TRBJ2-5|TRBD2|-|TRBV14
TGTGCCAGCAGCCAAGGTCTAGCGGGGAGAGAGACCCAGTACTTC
CASSQGLAGRETQYF
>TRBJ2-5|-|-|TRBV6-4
TGTGCCATCAACCAGCCCAGGTGCCCCACAGGGGAGACCCAGTACTTC
CAINQPRCPTGETQYF
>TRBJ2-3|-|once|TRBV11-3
TGTGCCAGCAGCTTGGGGGGAAGCACAGATACGCAGTATTTT
CASSLGGSTDTQYF
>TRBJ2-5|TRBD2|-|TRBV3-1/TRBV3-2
TGTGCCAGCAGCCAATCTCTGCGGGGGGGCCAAGAGACCCAGTACTTC
CASSQSLRGGQETQYF
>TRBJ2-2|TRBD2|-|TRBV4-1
TGCGCCAGCAGCTCAAGGACTAGCGGGGGGGCCCCCGGGGAGCTGTTTTTT
CASSSRTSGGAPGELFF
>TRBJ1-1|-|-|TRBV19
TGTGCCACTCAAGGGGTGGTCAACACTGAAGCTTTCTTT
CATQGVVNTEAFF
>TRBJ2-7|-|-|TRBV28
TGTGCCAGCAATTCAGGGAAATCCTACGAGCAGTACTTC
CASNSGKSYEQYF
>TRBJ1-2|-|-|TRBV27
TGTGCCAGCAGTTCTAACTACTATGGCTACACCTTC
CASSSNYYGYTF
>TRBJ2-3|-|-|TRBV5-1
TGCGCCAGCAGCTTTTACTCCCGGACTGCGAAGCAGTATTTT
CASSFYSRTAKQYF
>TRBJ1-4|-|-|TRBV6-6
TGTGCCAGCAGTTACGCCGAGGGGGTGAGGAGTGAAAAACTGTTTTTT
CASSYAEGVRSEKLFF
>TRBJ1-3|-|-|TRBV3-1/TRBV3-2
TGTGCCAGCAGCCGGGGCAGGAGCTCTGGAAACACCATATATTTT
CASSRGRSSGNTIYF